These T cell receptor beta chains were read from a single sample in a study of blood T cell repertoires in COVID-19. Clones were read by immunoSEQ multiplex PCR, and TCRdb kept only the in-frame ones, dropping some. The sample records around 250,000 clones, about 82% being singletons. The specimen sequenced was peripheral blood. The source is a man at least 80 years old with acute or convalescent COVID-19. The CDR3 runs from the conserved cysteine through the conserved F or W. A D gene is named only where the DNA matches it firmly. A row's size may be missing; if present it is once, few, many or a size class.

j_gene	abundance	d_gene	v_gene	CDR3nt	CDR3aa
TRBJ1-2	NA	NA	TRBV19	TGTGCCAGTAGACAGACCTATGGCTACACCTTC	CASRQTYGYTF
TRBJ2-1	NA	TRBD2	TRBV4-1	TGCGCCAGCAGCCAAGATAGACCCGGGACTAGCGGGTACAATGAGCAGTTCTTC	CASSQDRPGTSGYNEQFF
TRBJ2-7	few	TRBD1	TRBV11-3	TGTGCCAGCAGCTCCGGGACAGGGTATGAGCAGTACTTC	CASSSGTGYEQYF
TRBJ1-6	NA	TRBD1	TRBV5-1	TGCGCCAGCAGCCCTGACAGGGTTTCACCCCTCCACTTT	CASSPDRVSPLHF
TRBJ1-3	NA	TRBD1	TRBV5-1	TGCGCCAGCAGCTCCTCGGACAGGTTCTCTGGAAACACCATATATTTT	CASSSSDRFSGNTIYF
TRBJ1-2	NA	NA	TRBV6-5	TGTGCCAGCAGTACGCTCCAGGGTGGCTATGGCTACACCTTC	CASSTLQGGYGYTF
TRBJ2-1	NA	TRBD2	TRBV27	TGTGCCAGCAATTTGGGGGGGGGTGAGCAGTTCTTC	CASNLGGGEQFF
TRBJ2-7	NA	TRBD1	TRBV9	TGTGCCAGCAGCGAGGGACAGGGGGCGTCCTACGAGCAGTACTTC	CASSEGQGASYEQYF
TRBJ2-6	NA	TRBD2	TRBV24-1	TGTGCCACCAGTGTGGGGGGCGCGGGGGGCACTGGGGCCAACGTCCTGACTTTC	CATSVGGAGGTGANVLTF
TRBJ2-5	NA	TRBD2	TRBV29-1	TGCAGCGTTGAAAAACTAGCGGCCCACGAGACCCAGTACTTC	CSVEKLAAHETQYF
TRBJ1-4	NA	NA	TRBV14	TGTGCCAGCAGCCAAAAACAGGGCCTGGGCGAAAAACTGTTTTTT	CASSQKQGLGEKLFF
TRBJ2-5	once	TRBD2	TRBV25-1	TGTGCCAGCAGTGACGGGGCGGGAGGGCTGAAAGAGACCCAGTACTTC	CASSDGAGGLKETQYF
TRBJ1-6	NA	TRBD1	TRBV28	TGTGCCAGCAGGGGGACAGGGATCGTCTCACCCCTCCACTTT	CASRGTGIVSPLHF
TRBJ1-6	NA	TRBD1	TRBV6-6	TGTGCCAGCAGTCCGGTACAGGGGGCGCAAGGGAATTCACCCCTCCACTTT	CASSPVQGAQGNSPLHF
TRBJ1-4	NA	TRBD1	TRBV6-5	TGTGCCAGCAGTCGACAGGGGACTGAAAAACTGTTTTTT	CASSRQGTEKLFF
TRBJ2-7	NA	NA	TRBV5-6	TGTGCCAGCAGCTTCCGCCGGGTTTACGAGCAGTACTTC	CASSFRRVYEQYF
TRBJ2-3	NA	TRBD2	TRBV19	TGTGCCAGTAGTGTCGCGGGGGCAGATACGCAGTATTTT	CASSVAGADTQYF
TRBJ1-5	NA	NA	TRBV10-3	TGTGCCATCAGTGGGGAGGGAAGGAAGCCCCAGCATTTT	CAISGEGRKPQHF
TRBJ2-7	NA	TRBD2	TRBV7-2	TGTGCCAGCAGCTTAGAACCGGGACTAGCGGGAGGGCGTGGGTACGAGCAGTACTTC	CASSLEPGLAGGRGYEQYF
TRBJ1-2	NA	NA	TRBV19	TGTGCCAGTAGCGTGGGACTTTCGGGAGGCTACACCTTC	CASSVGLSGGYTF
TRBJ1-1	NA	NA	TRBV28	TGTGTCTCGGGGTATCACACTGAAGCTTTCTTT	CVSGYHTEAFF
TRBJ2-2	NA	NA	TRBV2	TGTGCCCGAGAGGCACAGGGTAGCTCCGGGGAGCTGTTTTTT	CAREAQGSSGELFF
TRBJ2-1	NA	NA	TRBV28	TGTGCCAGCATCCAAGGAGGAGAGTACAATGAGCAGTTCTTC	CASIQGGEYNEQFF
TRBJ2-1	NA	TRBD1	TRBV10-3	TGTGCCATCATGGCCGGGGACAGGGGACTTTACAATGAGCAGTTCTTC	CAIMAGDRGLYNEQFF
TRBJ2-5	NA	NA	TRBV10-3	TGTGCCATCAGTGCCCAGGGGCAAGAGACCCAGTACTTC	CAISAQGQETQYF
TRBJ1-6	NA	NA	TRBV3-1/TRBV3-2	TGTGCCAGCAGCCAAGTAAACTTAAGGGGATCACCCCTCCACTTT	CASSQVNLRGSPLHF
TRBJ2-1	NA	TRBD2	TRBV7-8	TGTGCCAGCAGCCTGCCGGGGACTAGCGGATACAATGAGCAGTTCTTC	CASSLPGTSGYNEQFF
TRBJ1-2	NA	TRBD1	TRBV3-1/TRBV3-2	TGTGCCAGCAGCCAAGTCAGGGGGATGAGTGGCTACACCTTC	CASSQVRGMSGYTF
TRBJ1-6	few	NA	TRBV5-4	TGTGCCAGCAGCCTCCGGTTTTCCTCACCCCTCCACTTT	CASSLRFSSPLHF
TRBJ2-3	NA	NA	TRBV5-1	TGCGCCAGCAGCTTGGTACCCCTCGGTAGCACAGATACGCAGTATTTT	CASSLVPLGSTDTQYF
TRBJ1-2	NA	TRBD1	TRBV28	TGTGCCAGCAGTTTGTGGACAGGGGGTAACTATGGCTACACCTTC	CASSLWTGGNYGYTF
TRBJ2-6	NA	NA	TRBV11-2	TGTGCCAGCAGCTTGGGGCTTTCGGGGGCCAACGTCCTGACTTTC	CASSLGLSGANVLTF
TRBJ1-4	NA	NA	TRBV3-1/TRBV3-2	TGTGCCAGCAGCCAAAGGGCCCTCGGGGCTAATGAAAAACTGTTTTTT	CASSQRALGANEKLFF
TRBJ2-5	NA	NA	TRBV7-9	TGTGCCAGCAGCTTGTCGACAAAAGAGACCCAGTACTTC	CASSLSTKETQYF
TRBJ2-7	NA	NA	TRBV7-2	TGTGCCAGCAGCTTAGGCGCGTTTAGCTCCTACGAGCAGTACTTC	CASSLGAFSSYEQYF
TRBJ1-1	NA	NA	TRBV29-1	TGCAGCGTTTCGATCAGGTCGCCGAACACTGAAGCTTTCTTT	CSVSIRSPNTEAFF
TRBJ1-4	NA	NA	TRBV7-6	TGTGCCAGCAGCTTGATGGCGGGGGGCAATGAAAAACTGTTTTTT	CASSLMAGGNEKLFF
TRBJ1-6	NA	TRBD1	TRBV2	TGTGCCAGCAGGGACAGGGAGACATCACCCCTCCACTTT	CASRDRETSPLHF
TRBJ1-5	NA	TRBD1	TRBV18	TGTGCCAGCTCACCCAGGGACAGGGACAATCAGCCCCAGCATTTT	CASSPRDRDNQPQHF
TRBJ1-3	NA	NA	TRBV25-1	TGTGCCAGCAGTGGCTCCATCAGGGCGAGCTCTGGAAACACCATATATTTT	CASSGSIRASSGNTIYF